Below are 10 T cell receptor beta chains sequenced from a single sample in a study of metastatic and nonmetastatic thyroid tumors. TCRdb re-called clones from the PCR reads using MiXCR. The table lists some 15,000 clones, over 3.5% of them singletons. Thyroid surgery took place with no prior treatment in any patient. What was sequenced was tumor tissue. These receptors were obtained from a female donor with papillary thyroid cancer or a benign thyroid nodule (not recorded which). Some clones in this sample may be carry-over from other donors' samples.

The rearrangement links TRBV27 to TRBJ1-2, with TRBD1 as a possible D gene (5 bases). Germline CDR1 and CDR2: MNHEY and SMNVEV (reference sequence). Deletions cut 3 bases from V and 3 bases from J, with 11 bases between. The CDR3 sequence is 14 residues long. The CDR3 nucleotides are TGTGCCAGCAGTTTGAGGCAGGGAGACTATGGCTACACCTTC. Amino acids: CASSLRQGDYGYTF.

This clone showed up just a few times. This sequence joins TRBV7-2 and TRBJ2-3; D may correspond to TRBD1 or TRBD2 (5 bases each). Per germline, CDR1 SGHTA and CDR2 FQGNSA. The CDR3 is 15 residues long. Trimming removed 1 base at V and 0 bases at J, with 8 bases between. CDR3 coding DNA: TGTGCCAGCAGCTTAGACAGGACTAGCACAGATACGCAGTATTTT. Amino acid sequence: CASSLDRTSTDTQYF.

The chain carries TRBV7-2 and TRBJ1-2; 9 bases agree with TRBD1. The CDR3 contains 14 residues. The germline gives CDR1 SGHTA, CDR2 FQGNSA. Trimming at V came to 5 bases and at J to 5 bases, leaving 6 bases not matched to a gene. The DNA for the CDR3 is TGTGCCAGCAGCGGATACAGGGGGCTTTATGGCTACACCTTC. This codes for CASSGYRGLYGYTF.

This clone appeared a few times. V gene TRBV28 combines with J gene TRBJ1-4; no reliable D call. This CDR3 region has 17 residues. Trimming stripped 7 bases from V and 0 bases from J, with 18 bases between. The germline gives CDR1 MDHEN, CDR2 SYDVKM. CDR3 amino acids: CASNSGGVTATNEKLFF. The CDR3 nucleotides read TGTGCCAGCAACTCGGGCGGGGTGACCGCAACTAATGAAAAACTGTTTTTT.

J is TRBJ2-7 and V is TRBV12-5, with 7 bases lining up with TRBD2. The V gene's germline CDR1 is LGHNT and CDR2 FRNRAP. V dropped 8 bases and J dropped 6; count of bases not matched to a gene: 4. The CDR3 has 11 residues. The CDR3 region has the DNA TGTGCTAGTTGCGGGAGCGCCGAGCAGTACTTC. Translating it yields CASCGSAEQYF.

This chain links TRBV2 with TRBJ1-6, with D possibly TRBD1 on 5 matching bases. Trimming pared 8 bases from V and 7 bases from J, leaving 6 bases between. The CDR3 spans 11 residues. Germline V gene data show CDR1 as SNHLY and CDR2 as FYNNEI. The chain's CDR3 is CASRGNSPLHF. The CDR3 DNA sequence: TGTGCCAGCCGGGGGAATTCACCCCTCCACTTT.

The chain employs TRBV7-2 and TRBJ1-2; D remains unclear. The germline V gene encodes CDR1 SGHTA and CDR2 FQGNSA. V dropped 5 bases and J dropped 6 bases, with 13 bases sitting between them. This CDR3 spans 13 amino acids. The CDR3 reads CASSLIPGDGYTF. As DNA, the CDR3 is TGTGCCAGCAGCCTCATCCCGGGAGATGGCTACACCTTC.

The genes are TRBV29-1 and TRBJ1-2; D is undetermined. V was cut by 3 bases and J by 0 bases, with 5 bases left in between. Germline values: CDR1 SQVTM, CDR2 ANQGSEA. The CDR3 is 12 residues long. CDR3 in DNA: TGCAGCGTTGAGGAGGCTAACTATGGCTACACCTTC. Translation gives CSVEEANYGYTF.

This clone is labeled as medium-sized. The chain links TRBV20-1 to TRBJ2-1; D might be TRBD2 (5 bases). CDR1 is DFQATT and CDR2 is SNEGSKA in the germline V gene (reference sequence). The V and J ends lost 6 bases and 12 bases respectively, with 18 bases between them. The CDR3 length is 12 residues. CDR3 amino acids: CSAEGRLLGQFF. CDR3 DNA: TGCAGTGCCGAGGGTCGCCTGCTTGGGCAGTTCTTC.

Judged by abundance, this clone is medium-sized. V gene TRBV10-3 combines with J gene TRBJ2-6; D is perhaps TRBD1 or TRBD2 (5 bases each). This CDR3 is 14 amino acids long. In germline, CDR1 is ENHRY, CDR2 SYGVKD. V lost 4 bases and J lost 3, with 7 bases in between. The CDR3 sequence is CAISGGRGANVLTF. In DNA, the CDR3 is TGTGCCATCAGTGGGGGACGTGGGGCCAACGTCCTGACTTTC.